Given below is one T cell receptor (beta chain) in context. The antigen this receptor binds is unknown. No clone much larger than this one lies a single base away; base qualities are absent. From cysteine to phenylalanine, the CDR3 is 15 amino acids long. Only the CDR3 DNA is retained, 45 bases long and in frame from the first base. CDR1 and CDR2, per the germline V gene, are MDHEN and SYDVKM. Ends trimmed: V by 7 bases, J by 7 bases; bases unmatched to a gene: 9. These data come from a study of T cell changes during pregnancy in multiple sclerosis (dated by TCRdb to between 2018 and 2021). A note on the overall study: In women with multiple sclerosis, the researchers looked at how the T cell repertoire shifted as pregnancy progressed.

Library construction relied on the immunoSEQ multiplex PCR assay. TCRdb re-hosts the immuneACCESS table, in-frame sequences only. Its copies lack some clones; in the studies checked, an unresolved V gene accounts for under half of them, and the cause for the rest is not known. The sample records roughly 39,000 clones, about 90% of which are singletons. The ten largest clones take up 0.78% of the sample. Recombination connected TRBV28 to TRBJ1-4, with 10 bases in between that match TRBD1. The origin of this receptor is a female donor with multiple sclerosis, enrolled in a pregnancy study. Sequenced here: CD4+ T cells from peripheral blood mononuclear cells, sampled before pregnancy. The nucleotides are TGTGCCAGCACCCTAAGCGGGACAGGGGCTGAAAAACTGTTTTTT. This encodes CASTLSGTGAEKLFF.